These 11 T cell receptor beta chains came from one sample sequenced in a study of blood T cell repertoires in COVID-19. The assay was immunoSEQ multiplex PCR, and TCRdb's table has in-frame clones only and misses some. Among about 54,000 clones listed, approximately 91% were seen once. The sample consisted of peripheral blood. The receptors were sampled from a woman in her sixties or seventies with active or convalescent COVID-19.

V is TRBV5-1 and J is TRBJ1-5, with TRBD1 matching 9 bases. The CDR3 sequence is 14 residues long. The ends lost 4 bases at V and 4 bases at J; junction bases unmatched: 3. Looked up from germline, CDR1 is SGHRS and CDR2 is YFSETQ. The CDR3 DNA sequence: TGCGCCAGCAGCCTTGGGACAGGGAATCAGCCCCAGCATTTT. Protein sequence: CASSLGTGNQPQHF.

The chain couples TRBV2 to TRBJ1-5; D gene uncertain. The CDR3 is 12 amino acids. CDR1 SNHLY and CDR2 FYNNEI come from the germline V gene. The V end was cut by 5 bases, the J end by 9 bases, with 11 bases between. CDR3 in DNA: TGTGCCAGCAGTCCCGAGTATGCGCCCCAGCATTTT. Translation gives CASSPEYAPQHF.

This clone was detected only once. This chain links TRBV28 with TRBJ2-5, with 7 bases matching TRBD1. This CDR3 is 14 amino acids long. Germline assignment: CDR1 MDHEN and CDR2 SYDVKM. V was clipped by 4 bases and J by 3 bases; unmatched bases: 5. In DNA, the CDR3 is TGTGCCAGCAGTTCGTCCGACAGGGAAGAGACCCAGTACTTC. Encoded protein: CASSSSDREETQYF.

The chain carries TRBV5-1 and TRBJ2-1, with TRBD2 identical over 9 bases. This CDR3 spans 15 amino acids. Germline trimming cut 0 bases from V and 6 bases from J; bases unmatched to any gene: 4. Per the germline V gene, CDR1 is SGHRS and CDR2 is YFSETQ. Here the CDR3 reads CASSLGLAGLNEQFF. CDR3 in DNA: TGCGCCAGCAGCTTGGGGCTAGCGGGGCTCAATGAGCAGTTCTTC.

In its sample, this clone was seen once. This chain uses TRBV30 with TRBJ1-2, with TRBD1 as a possible D gene (5 bases). Germline assignment: CDR1 GTSNPN and CDR2 SVGIG (reference sequence). The V and J ends lost 1 base and 4 bases respectively, with 22 bases between them. The CDR3 runs 17 residues. The CDR3, as DNA: TGTGCCTGGAGTGGGGGGGAGCTTTTATCTCTCTTCTATGGCTACACCTTC. Amino acid sequence: CAWSGGELLSLFYGYTF.

This clone was observed once. The chain joins TRBV11-3 to TRBJ1-3, with a tentative D call TRBD1 (5 bases). CDR3 length: 15 amino acids. CDR1 is SGHNT, CDR2 YENEEA, per germline. The V end lost 3 bases, the J end lost 2 bases, and 11 bases lay between the germline ends. CDR3 coding DNA: TGTGCCAGCAGCTTTGGGGGGACGGCTGGAAACACCATATATTTT. Translated, it gives CASSFGGTAGNTIYF. Full variable domain (rest looked up from reference TRBV11-3 and TRBJ1-3): EAGVVQSPRYKIIEKKQPVAFWCNPISGHNTLYWYLQNLGQGPELLIRYENEEAVDDSQLPKDRFSAERLKGVDSTLKIQPAELGDSAVYLCASSFGGTAGNTIYFGEGSWLTVV.

The chain is built from TRBV5-4 and TRBJ2-4; 9 bases map to TRBD1. Per germline, CDR1 SGHNT and CDR2 YYREEE (reference sequence). The CDR3 totals 15 residues. The V segment lost 4 bases and the J segment 0 bases; nucleotides outside the gene matches: 2. CDR3 sequence: CASSPGQGAKNIQYF. CDR3 coding DNA: TGTGCCAGCAGCCCGGGACAGGGAGCCAAAAACATTCAGTACTTC.

The gene calls are TRBV28 and TRBJ2-7, with 8 bases identical to TRBD2. The ends lost 6 bases at V and 0 bases at J; junction bases unmatched: 4. Germline V gene lookup returns CDR1 MDHEN and CDR2 SYDVKM. CDR3 size: 14 residues. This CDR3 is CASRTGGSSYEQYF. CDR3 in DNA: TGTGCCAGCAGGACGGGGGGGAGCTCCTACGAGCAGTACTTC.

The chain joins TRBV5-1 to TRBJ2-1, with D unresolved. CDR1 and CDR2 from the germline V gene are SGHRS and YFSETQ. Trimming took off 1 base at V and 0 bases at J, with 5 bases between the two ends. The CDR3 is 14 residues long. This CDR3 is CASSLPGSYNEQFF. For the CDR3, the DNA is TGCGCCAGCAGCTTGCCAGGCTCCTACAATGAGCAGTTCTTC.

The chain recombines TRBV19 with TRBJ1-2; 9 bases align to TRBD1. CDR1 and CDR2 (germline): LNHDA, SQIVND (reference sequence). This CDR3 has 13 residues. V shed 5 bases, J shed 6 bases, and the junction held 4 bases outside the gene matches. In DNA, the CDR3 is TGTGCCAGTAGTGTGGGACAGGGAAATGGCTACACCTTC. This sequence encodes CASSVGQGNGYTF. The full variable domain, its missing parts supplied by reference TRBV19 and TRBJ1-2, is DGGITQSPKYLFRKEGQNVTLSCEQNLNHDAMYWYRQDPGQGLRLIYYSQIVNDFQKGDIAEGYSVSREKKESFPLTVTSAQKNPTAFYLCASSVGQGNGYTFGSGTRLTVV.

The chain employs TRBV28 and TRBJ2-1, with 8 nucleotides matching TRBD1. V lost 8 bases and J lost 7; bases outside the gene matches: 7. Germline CDR1 and CDR2: MDHEN and SYDVKM. The CDR3 covers 13 residues. The CDR3 region has the DNA TGTGCCAGCCGACAGGGGAATGAAAATGAGCAGTTCTTC. Translating gives CASRQGNENEQFF.